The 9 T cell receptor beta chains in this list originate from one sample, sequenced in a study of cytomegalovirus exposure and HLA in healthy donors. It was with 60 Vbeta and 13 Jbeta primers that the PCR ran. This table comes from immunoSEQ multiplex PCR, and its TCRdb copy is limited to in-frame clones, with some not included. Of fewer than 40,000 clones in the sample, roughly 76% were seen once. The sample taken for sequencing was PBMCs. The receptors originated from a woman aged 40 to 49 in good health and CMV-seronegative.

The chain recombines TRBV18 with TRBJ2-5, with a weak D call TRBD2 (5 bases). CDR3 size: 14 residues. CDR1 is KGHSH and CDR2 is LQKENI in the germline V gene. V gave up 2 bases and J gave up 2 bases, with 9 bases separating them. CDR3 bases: TGTGCCAGCTCACCATCCGGGGTGCAAGAGACCCAGTACTTC. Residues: CASSPSGVQETQYF.

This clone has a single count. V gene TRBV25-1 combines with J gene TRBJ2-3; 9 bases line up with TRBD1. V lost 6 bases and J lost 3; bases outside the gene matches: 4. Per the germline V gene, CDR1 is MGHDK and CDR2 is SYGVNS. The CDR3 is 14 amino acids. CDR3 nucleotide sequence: TGTGCCAGCAGCGGGACAGGGTTGACAGATACGCAGTATTTT. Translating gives CASSGTGLTDTQYF.

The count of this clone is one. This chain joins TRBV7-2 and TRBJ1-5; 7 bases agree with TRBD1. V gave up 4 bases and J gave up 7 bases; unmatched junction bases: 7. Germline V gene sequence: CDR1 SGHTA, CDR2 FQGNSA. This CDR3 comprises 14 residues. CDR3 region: CASSSQGLRQPQHF. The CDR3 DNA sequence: TGTGCCAGCAGCTCACAGGGGTTAAGGCAGCCCCAGCATTTT. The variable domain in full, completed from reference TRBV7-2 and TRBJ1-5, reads GAGVSQSPSNKVTEKGKDVELRCDPISGHTALYWYRQSLGQGLEFLIYFQGNSAPDKSGLPSDRFSAERTGGSVSTLTIQRTQQEDSAVYLCASSSQGLRQPQHFGDGTRLSIL.

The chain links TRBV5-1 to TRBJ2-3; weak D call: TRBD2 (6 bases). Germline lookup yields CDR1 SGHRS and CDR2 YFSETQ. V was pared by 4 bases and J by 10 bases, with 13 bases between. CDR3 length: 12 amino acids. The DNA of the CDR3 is TGCGCCAGCAGCCGGGACTCCCAGGCGCAGTATTTT. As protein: CASSRDSQAQYF.

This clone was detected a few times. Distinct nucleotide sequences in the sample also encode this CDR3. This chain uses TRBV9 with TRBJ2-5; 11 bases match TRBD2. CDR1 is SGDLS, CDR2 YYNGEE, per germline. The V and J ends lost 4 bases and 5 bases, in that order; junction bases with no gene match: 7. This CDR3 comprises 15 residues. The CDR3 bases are TGTGCCAGCAGCAGTAGCGGGGGGGCCGGTGAGACCCAGTACTTC. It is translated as CASSSSGGAGETQYF.

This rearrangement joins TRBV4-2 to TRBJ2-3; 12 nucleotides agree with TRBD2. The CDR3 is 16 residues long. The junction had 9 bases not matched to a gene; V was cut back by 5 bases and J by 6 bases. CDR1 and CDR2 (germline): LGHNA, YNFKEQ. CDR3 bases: TGTGCCAGCAGCGACCCTAGCGGGGGGGCCTTGGATACGCAGTATTTT. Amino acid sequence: CASSDPSGGALDTQYF.

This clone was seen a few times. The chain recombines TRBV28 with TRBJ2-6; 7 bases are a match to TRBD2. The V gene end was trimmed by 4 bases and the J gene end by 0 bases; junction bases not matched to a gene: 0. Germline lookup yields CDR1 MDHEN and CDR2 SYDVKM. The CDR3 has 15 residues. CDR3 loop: CASSWGGSGANVLTF. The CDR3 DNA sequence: TGTGCCAGCAGTTGGGGGGGCTCTGGGGCCAACGTCCTGACTTTC.

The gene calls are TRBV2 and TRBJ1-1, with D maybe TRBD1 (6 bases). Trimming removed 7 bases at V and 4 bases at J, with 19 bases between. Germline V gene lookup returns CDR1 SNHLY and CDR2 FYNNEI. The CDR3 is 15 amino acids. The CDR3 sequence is CASKRTVLLRTEAFF. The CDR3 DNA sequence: TGTGCCAGCAAACGGACAGTTCTTTTGCGCACTGAAGCTTTCTTT. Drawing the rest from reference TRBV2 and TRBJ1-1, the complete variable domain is EPEVTQTPSHQVTQMGQEVILRCVPISNHLYFYWYRQILGQKVEFLVSFYNNEISEKSEIFDDQFSVERPDGSNFTLKIRSTKLEDSAMYFCASKRTVLLRTEAFFGQGTRLTVV.

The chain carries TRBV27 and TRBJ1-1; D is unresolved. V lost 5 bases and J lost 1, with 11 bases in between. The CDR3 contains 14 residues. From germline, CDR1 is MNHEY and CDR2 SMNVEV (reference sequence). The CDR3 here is CASSEEFSNTEAFF. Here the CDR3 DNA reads TGTGCCAGCAGTGAAGAGTTCTCGAACACTGAAGCTTTCTTT.